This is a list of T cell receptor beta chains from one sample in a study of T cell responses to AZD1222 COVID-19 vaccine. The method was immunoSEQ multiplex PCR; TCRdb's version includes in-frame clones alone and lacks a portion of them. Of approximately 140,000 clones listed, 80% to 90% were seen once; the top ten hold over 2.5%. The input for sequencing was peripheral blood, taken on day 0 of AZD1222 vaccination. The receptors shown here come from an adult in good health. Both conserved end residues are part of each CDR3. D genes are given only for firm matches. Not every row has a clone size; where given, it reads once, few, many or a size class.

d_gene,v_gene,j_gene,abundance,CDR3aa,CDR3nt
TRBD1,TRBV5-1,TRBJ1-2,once,CASSLPGTGDYGYTF,TGCGCCAGCAGCTTGCCCGGGACAGGTGACTATGGCTACACCTTC
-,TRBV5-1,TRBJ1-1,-,CASRFWGGTEAFF,TGCGCCAGCCGGTTTTGGGGGGGTACTGAAGCTTTCTTT
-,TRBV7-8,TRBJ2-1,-,CASTSEGVSYNEQFF,TGTGCCAGCACCTCGGAGGGTGTCTCCTACAATGAGCAGTTCTTC
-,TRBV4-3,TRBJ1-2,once,CASSQGLDSSGYTF,TGCGCCAGCAGCCAAGGCCTGGACAGTTCTGGCTACACCTTC
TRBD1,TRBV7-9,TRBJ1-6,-,CASRIGGLGDSPLHF,TGTGCCAGCAGGATAGGGGGCTTGGGAGATTCACCCCTCCACTTT
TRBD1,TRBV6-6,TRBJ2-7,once,CASSYHPGGPPYEQYF,TGTGCCAGCAGTTACCATCCAGGGGGCCCTCCCTACGAGCAGTACTTC
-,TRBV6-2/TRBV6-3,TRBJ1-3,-,CASSYLGNTIYF,TGTGCCAGCAGTTACCTCGGAAACACCATATATTTT
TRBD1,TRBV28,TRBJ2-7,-,CASSLGTGAYEQYF,TGTGCCAGCAGTTTAGGGACAGGAGCCTACGAGCAGTACTTC
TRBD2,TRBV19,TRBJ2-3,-,CASSIGRLGTSGGTDTQYF,TGTGCCAGTAGTATAGGGCGCCTCGGGACTAGCGGGGGCACAGATACGCAGTATTTT
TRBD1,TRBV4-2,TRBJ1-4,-,CASSQGPHQGAGEKLFF,TGTGCCAGCAGCCAGGGCCCCCACCAGGGGGCCGGGGAAAAACTGTTTTTT
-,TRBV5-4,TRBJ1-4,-,CASSSGYAQEKLFF,TGTGCCAGCAGCTCCGGATACGCACAGGAAAAACTGTTTTTT
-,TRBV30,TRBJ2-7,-,CAWSVAQGAYEQYF,TGTGCCTGGAGTGTTGCACAGGGAGCCTACGAGCAGTACTTC
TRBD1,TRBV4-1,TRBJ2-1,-,CASSRWTGGPKFF,TGCGCCAGCTCCCGATGGACAGGGGGTCCAAAATTCTTC
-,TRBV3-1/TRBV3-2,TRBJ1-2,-,CASSQEEGDYGYTF,TGTGCCAGCAGCCAAGAGGAGGGCGACTATGGCTACACCTTC
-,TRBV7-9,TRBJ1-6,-,CASSLAGAGNSPLHF,TGTGCCAGCAGCTTAGCAGGCGCAGGAAATTCACCCCTCCACTTT
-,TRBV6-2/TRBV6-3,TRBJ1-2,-,CASSSGGSSWVYTF,TGTGCCAGCAGTTCGGGCGGATCCTCATGGGTCTACACCTTC
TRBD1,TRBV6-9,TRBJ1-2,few,CASSGQGAFGYTF,TGTGCCAGCAGCGGACAGGGGGCATTTGGCTACACCTTC
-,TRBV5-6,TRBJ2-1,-,CASTPNPGPRAEQFF,TGTGCCAGCACCCCCAACCCGGGACCCCGGGCAGAGCAGTTCTTC
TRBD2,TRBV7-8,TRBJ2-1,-,CASSPGLAGGLSYNEQFF,TGTGCCAGCAGCCCCGGACTAGCGGGGGGACTCTCCTACAATGAGCAGTTCTTC
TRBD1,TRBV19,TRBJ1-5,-,CASTVGTGILQPQHF,TGTGCCAGTACCGTTGGGACAGGGATACTTCAGCCCCAGCATTTT
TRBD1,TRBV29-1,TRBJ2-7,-,CSVHGTAALEQYF,TGCAGCGTCCACGGGACAGCCGCCTTGGAGCAGTACTTC
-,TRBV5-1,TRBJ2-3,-,CASSLFPGTKPADTQYF,TGCGCCAGCAGCTTGTTCCCGGGAACAAAGCCCGCAGATACGCAGTATTTT
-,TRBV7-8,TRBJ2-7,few,CASTKSGYSDEQYF,TGTGCCAGCACCAAGTCAGGGTATTCGGACGAGCAGTACTTC
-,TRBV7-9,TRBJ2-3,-,CANNGGGTDTQYF,TGTGCCAACAACGGGGGCGGGACAGATACGCAGTATTTT
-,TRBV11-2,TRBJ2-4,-,CASSAWGKNIQYF,TGTGCCAGCAGCGCCTGGGGGAAAAACATTCAGTACTTC
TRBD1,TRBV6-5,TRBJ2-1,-,CASSYQGTGYNEQFF,TGTGCCAGCAGTTACCAGGGGACAGGTTACAATGAGCAGTTCTTC
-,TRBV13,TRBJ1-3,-,CASSPGSGNTIYF,TGTGCCAGCAGCCCCGGTTCCGGAAACACCATATATTTT
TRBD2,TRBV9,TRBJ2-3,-,CASSVDASGRTDTQYF,TGTGCCAGCAGCGTAGATGCTAGCGGACGCACAGATACGCAGTATTTT
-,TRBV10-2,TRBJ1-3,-,CASGAVSGNTIYF,TGCGCCAGCGGTGCGGTCTCTGGAAACACCATATATTTT
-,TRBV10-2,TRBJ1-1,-,CASSPTGNTEAFF,TGCGCCAGCAGCCCAACAGGGAACACTGAAGCTTTCTTT
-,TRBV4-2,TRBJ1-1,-,CASSPTHGLNTEAFF,TGTGCCAGCAGCCCGACTCACGGATTAAACACTGAAGCTTTCTTT
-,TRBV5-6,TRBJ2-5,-,CASSLAETQYF,TGTGCCAGCAGCTTGGCTGAGACCCAGTACTTC
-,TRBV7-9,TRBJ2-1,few,CASSPPGSRANEQFF,TGTGCCAGCAGCCCCCCGGGCTCAAGGGCCAATGAGCAGTTCTTC
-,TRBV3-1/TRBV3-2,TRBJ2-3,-,CASSQKSPSDTQYF,TGTGCCAGCAGCCAAAAATCTCCCTCAGATACGCAGTATTTT
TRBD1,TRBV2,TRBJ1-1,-,CASRGDRVNTEAFF,TGTGCCAGCAGGGGAGACAGGGTTAACACTGAAGCTTTCTTT
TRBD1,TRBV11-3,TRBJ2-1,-,CASSSGTGSSYNEQFF,TGTGCCAGCAGCTCCGGGACAGGGAGCTCCTACAATGAGCAGTTCTTC
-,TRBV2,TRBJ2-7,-,CASRAEIRSLVLYF,TGTGCCAGCAGAGCGGAGATACGGTCATTGGTACTGTACTTC
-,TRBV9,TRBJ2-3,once,CASSVSGYTDTQYF,TGTGCCAGCAGCGTAAGCGGCTACACAGATACGCAGTATTTT
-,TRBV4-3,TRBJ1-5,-,CASSQEGGGNQPQHF,TGCGCCAGCAGCCAAGAAGGAGGGGGCAATCAGCCCCAGCATTTT
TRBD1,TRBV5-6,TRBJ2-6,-,CASSYGTGSGANVLTF,TGTGCCAGCAGCTACGGGACAGGCTCTGGGGCCAACGTCCTGACTTTC
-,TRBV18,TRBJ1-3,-,CASSPRPQGESGNTIYF,TGTGCCAGCTCACCACGACCCCAAGGGGAATCTGGAAACACCATATATTTT
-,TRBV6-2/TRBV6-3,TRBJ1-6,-,CASSYSNSLPALHF,TGTGCCAGCAGTTACTCGAACAGTTTACCGGCCCTCCACTTT
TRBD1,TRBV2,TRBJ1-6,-,CASSVGGQNSPLHF,TGTGCCAGCAGTGTCGGGGGACAGAATTCACCCCTCCACTTT
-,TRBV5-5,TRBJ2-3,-,CASRSVADTQYF,TGTGCCAGCAGATCGGTTGCAGATACGCAGTATTTT
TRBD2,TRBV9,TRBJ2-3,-,CASSSGEGTQYF,TGTGCCAGCAGCAGCGGGGAGGGTACGCAGTATTTT